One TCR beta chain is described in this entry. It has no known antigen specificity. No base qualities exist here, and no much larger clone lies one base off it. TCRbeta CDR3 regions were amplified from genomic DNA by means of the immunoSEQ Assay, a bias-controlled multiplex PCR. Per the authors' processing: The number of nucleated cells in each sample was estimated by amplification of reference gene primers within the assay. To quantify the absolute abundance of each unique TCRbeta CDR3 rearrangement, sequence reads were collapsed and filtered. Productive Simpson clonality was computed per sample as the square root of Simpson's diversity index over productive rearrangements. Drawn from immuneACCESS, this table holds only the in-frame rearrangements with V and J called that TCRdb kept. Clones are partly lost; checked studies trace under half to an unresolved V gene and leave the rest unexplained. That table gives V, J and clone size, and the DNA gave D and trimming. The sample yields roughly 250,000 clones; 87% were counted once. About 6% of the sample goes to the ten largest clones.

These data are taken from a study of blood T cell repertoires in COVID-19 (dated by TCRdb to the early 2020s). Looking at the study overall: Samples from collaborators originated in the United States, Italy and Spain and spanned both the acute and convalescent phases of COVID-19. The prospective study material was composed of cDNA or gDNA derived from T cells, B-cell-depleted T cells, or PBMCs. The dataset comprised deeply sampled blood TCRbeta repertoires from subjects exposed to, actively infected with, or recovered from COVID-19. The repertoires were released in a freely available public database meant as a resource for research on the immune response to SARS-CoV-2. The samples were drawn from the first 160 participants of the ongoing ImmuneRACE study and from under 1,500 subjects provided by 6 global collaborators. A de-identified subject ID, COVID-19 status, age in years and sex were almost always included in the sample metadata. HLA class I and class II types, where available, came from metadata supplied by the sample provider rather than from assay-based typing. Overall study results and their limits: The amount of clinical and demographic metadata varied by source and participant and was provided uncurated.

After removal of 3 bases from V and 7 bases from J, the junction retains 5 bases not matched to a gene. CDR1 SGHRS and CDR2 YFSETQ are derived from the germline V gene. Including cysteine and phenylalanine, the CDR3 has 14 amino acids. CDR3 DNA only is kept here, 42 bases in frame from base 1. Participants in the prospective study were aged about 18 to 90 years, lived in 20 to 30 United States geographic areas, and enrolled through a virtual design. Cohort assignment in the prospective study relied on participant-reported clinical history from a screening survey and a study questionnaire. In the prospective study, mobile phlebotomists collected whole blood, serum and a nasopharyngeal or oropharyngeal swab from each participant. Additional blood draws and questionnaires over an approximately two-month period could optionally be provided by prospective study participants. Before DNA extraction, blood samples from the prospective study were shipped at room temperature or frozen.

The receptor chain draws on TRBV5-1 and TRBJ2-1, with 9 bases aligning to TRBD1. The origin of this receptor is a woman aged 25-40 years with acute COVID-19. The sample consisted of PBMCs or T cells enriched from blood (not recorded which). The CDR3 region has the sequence CASSYPTGGNEQFF. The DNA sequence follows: TGCGCCAGCAGCTACCCGACAGGGGGAAATGAGCAGTTCTTC.